This T cell receptor beta chain is drawn from a study of shared clonotypes between healthy human individuals. This CDR3 comprises 13 residues. V was clipped by 1 base and J by 2 bases, with 6 bases between them. Germline lookup yields CDR1 SGDLS and CDR2 YYNGEE. Study findings and constraints: Rarefaction showed sorted-subset sequencing was incomplete despite large depth. About 4.5% of naive CD4 clonotypes were common to a handful of donors.

Worth noting for this clone: Its antigen is unidentified.

Sorted-subset replicate PCRs used about 200 ng DNA, some 33,000 T cell genomes. Original handling: Filtering was not the same, since immunoSEQ gave junction-only sequences without quality scores. The repertoire was sequenced with immunoSEQ multiplex PCR; TCRdb's copy has only in-frame clones and lacks some. V, J and clone size are those of that table, while D and trimming were read from the DNA. Among about 1.9 million clones listed, 90% to 95% were seen once. CD45RO-negative, CCR7-positively selected cells formed the naive CD8 fraction, excluding terminally differentiated effector memory CD45RA+ cells.

The specimen was naive CD8+ T cells from PBMCs. J is TRBJ2-5 and V is TRBV9; D ambiguous. This TCR was recovered from a young man in good health. Some clones in this sample may be carry-over from other donors' samples. The CDR3 DNA reads as TGTGCCAGCAGCGTATTAGAACAAGAGACCCAGTACTTC. Translation gives CASSVLEQETQYF.